One and the same sample provided the 16 T cell receptor beta chains below, sequenced in a study of shared clonotypes between healthy human individuals. Profiled with immunoSEQ multiplex PCR; TCRdb holds only in-frame clones, not every one. The sample consists of about 680,000 clones, around three quarters of them appearing once. Sequencing input: memory CD4+ T cells sorted from blood. Specified subset: CD45RA-negative fraction. These TCRs come from a woman aged 25-40 years in good health.

This clone was seen a handful of times. The chain uses TRBV29-1 and TRBJ2-2, with a tentative D call TRBD2 (5 bases). Germline V gene lookup returns CDR1 SQVTM and CDR2 ANQGSEA. Trimming left V 3 bases short and J 7 bases short, with 9 bases between. This CDR3 contains 12 residues. Here the CDR3 DNA reads TGCAGCGTTGATAGCGTTGGCGGGGAGCTGTTTTTT. Amino acid sequence: CSVDSVGGELFF.

The J gene is TRBJ2-7, the V gene TRBV7-9, with 7 bases identical to TRBD2. Looked up from germline, CDR1 is SEHNR and CDR2 is FQNEAQ (reference sequence). The CDR3 sequence is 14 residues long. V shed 4 bases and J 5 bases; nucleotides not matched to a gene: 8. The CDR3, as DNA: TGTGCCAGCAGCTCTCTGGGGGGGTATGACGAGCAGTACTTC. Encoded protein: CASSSLGGYDEQYF.

This clone was detected many times. This sequence joins TRBV5-8 and TRBJ1-2, with unresolved D. Trimming stripped 0 bases from V and 13 bases from J, with 19 bases between. The CDR3 extends over 14 amino acids. The germline gives CDR1 SGHTS, CDR2 YDEGEE. The CDR3 loop reads CASSLAGWPGSFTF. The CDR3 DNA is TGTGCCAGCAGCTTGGCCGGGTGGCCCGGTTCATTCACCTTC. The full variable domain, with the rest looked up from reference TRBV5-8 and TRBJ1-2, is EAGVTQSPTHLIKTRGQQATLRCSPISGHTSVYWYQQALGLGLQFLLWYDEGEERNRGNFPPRFSGRQFPNYSSELNVNALELEDSALYLCASSLAGWPGSFTFGSGTRLTVV.

This clone was seen a few times. This chain links TRBV6-6 with TRBJ1-1, with D unclear. Germline lookup yields CDR1 MNHNY and CDR2 SVGAGI (reference sequence). CDR3 length equals 14 residues. The V end was cut by 0 bases, the J end by 5 bases, with 10 bases between. The DNA for the CDR3 is TGTGCCAGCAGTTACTCGGTCGGCGAGACTGAAGCTTTCTTT. Amino acid sequence: CASSYSVGETEAFF.

This clone was recorded many times. The CDR3 region is CATSRALWNQPQHF. The CDR3 nucleotides read TGTGCCACCAGCAGAGCTCTCTGGAATCAGCCCCAGCATTTT. This rearrangement joins TRBV15 to TRBJ1-5; no reliable D call. The CDR3 is made up of 14 amino acids. Germline V gives CDR1 LNHNV, CDR2 YYDKDF (reference sequence). Trimming cost V 1 base and J 4 bases, with 8 bases left between them.

This chain connects TRBV7-2 to TRBJ2-3, with TRBD2 as a possible D gene (5 bases). This CDR3 is built from 14 residues. Germline loops: CDR1 SGHTA, CDR2 FQGNSA. V gave up 7 bases and J gave up 2 bases, with 13 bases separating them. The CDR3 is CASKTREYTDTQYF. For the CDR3, the DNA is TGTGCCAGCAAAACTAGGGAGTACACAGATACGCAGTATTTT.

The genes are TRBV19 and TRBJ2-5, with 9 bases identical to TRBD1. The V gene end was trimmed by 8 bases and the J gene end by 1 base; junction bases not matched to a gene: 5. Germline CDR1 and CDR2: LNHDA and SQIVND (reference sequence). This CDR3 comprises 14 residues. In nucleotides, the CDR3 is TGTGCCAGTTCCCGGGACAGGGTCCAAGAGACCCAGTACTTC. Translated: CASSRDRVQETQYF.

V and J are TRBV5-5 and TRBJ1-2; possible D gene TRBD1, 6 bases. Trimming left V 4 bases short and J 4 bases short, with 11 bases between. The CDR3 contains 13 residues. Germline V gives CDR1 SGHKS, CDR2 YYEKEE (reference sequence). The CDR3 sequence is CASSPDSSYGYTF. CDR3 coding DNA: TGTGCCAGCAGCCCGGACAGCTCCTATGGCTACACCTTC.

For the CDR3, the DNA is TGTGCCAGCAGCTTAGGGGAACAGGGATCTGTTTCTCAGCCCCAGCATTTT. As protein: CASSLGEQGSVSQPQHF. V and J are TRBV7-8 and TRBJ1-5; maybe TRBD1 (6 bases). There are 17 residues in the CDR3. V was shortened by 1 base and J by 6 bases, with 19 bases between the two germline ends. Germline CDR1 SGHVS, CDR2 FQNEAQ.

Here the CDR3 reads CASSNSGNSNQPQHF. CDR3 sequence (DNA): TGTGCCAGCAGTAATTCCGGGAACAGCAATCAGCCCCAGCATTTT. The chain uses TRBV6-6 and TRBJ1-5; D is ambiguous. CDR1 and CDR2 (germline): MNHNY, SVGAGI (reference sequence). CDR3 size: 15 residues. V was cut by 5 bases and J by 1 base, with 12 bases left in between.

The chain combines TRBV30 with TRBJ1-1, with 7 bases aligning to TRBD1. The CDR3 has 13 residues. V dropped 7 bases and J dropped 4; count of bases not matched to a gene: 9. Germline assignment: CDR1 GTSNPN and CDR2 SVGIG (reference sequence). CDR3 residues: CASTRGGGTEAFF. The CDR3 DNA follows: TGTGCCTCAACCAGGGGGGGTGGCACTGAAGCTTTCTTT.

The chain recombines TRBV10-3 with TRBJ1-1, with TRBD1 as a possible D gene (6 bases). The CDR3 covers 13 residues. The germline gives CDR1 ENHRY, CDR2 SYGVKD. Trimming removed 6 bases from V and 1 base from J, with 9 bases in between. The CDR3 region is CAIRVQGNTEAFF. CDR3 bases: TGTGCCATCAGGGTACAGGGGAACACTGAAGCTTTCTTT.

This chain uses TRBV6-1 with TRBJ2-7; either TRBD1 or TRBD2 may fit D (5 bases each). The V and J ends lost 6 bases and 2 bases respectively, with 14 bases between them. This CDR3 has 14 residues. Germline CDR1 and CDR2: MNHNS and SASEGT. The CDR3 region has the DNA TGTGCCAGCAGAGCCGGGACCCTTACCTACGAGCAGTACTTC. Residues: CASRAGTLTYEQYF.

Only one count was recorded for this clone. The V and J genes are TRBV28 and TRBJ2-5, with 10 bases matching TRBD2. The CDR3 has 15 residues. V gave up 1 base and J gave up 4 bases; unmatched junction bases: 3. Germline-derived CDR1 and CDR2 are MDHEN and SYDVKM. CDR3 DNA sequence: TGTGCCAGCAGTTTATTACAGCGGGAGGGAGAGACCCAGTACTTC. It translates to CASSLLQREGETQYF.

This chain joins TRBV11-2 and TRBJ1-2, with 7 bases that match TRBD1. This CDR3 comprises 13 residues. J gave up 3 bases and V 4 bases, and 2 bases lay outside the gene matches. Germline CDR1 reads SGHAT; CDR2 reads FQNNGV. DNA of the CDR3: TGTGCCAGCAGCTCGGGACAGTACTATGGCTACACCTTC. Its protein is CASSSGQYYGYTF. The full variable domain, completed using reference TRBV11-2 and TRBJ1-2, is EAGVAQSPRYKIIEKRQSVAFWCNPISGHATLYWYQQILGQGPKLLIQFQNNGVVDDSQLPKDRFSAERLKGVDSTLKIQPAKLEDSAVYLCASSSGQYYGYTFGSGTRLTVV.

The chain has TRBV6-1 and TRBJ2-7; 12 bases are shared with TRBD2. V was clipped by 5 bases and J by 3 bases; unmatched bases: 5. Germline assignment: CDR1 MNHNS and CDR2 SASEGT. CDR3 length: 15 amino acids. In DNA, the CDR3 is TGTGCCAGCAGTACCGGACTAGCGGGGCTCTACGAGCAGTACTTC. Encoded protein: CASSTGLAGLYEQYF.